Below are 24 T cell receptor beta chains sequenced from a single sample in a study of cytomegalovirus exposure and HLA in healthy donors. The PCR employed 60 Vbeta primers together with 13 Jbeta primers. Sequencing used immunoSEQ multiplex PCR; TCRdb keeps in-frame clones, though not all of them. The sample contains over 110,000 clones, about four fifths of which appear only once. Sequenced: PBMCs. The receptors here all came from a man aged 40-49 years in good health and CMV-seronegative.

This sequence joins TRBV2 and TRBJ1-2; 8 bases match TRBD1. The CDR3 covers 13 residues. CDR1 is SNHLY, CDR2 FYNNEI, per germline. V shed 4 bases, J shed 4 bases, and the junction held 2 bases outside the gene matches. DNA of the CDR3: TGTGCCAGCAGTGCACAGGGGGTCTATGGCTACACCTTC. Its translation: CASSAQGVYGYTF.

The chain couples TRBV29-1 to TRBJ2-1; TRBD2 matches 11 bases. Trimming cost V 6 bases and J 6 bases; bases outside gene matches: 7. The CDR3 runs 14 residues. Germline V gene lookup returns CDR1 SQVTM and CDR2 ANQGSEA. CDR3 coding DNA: TGCAGCGTAAGCCCGGGACTAGCGGCCAATGAGCAGTTCTTC. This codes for CSVSPGLAANEQFF.

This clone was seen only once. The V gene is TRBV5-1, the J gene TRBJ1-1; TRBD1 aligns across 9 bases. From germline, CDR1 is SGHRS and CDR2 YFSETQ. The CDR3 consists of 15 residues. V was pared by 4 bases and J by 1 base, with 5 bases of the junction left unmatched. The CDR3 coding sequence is TGCGCCAGCAGCCAGGGACAGGGAGGGAACACTGAAGCTTTCTTT. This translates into CASSQGQGGNTEAFF.

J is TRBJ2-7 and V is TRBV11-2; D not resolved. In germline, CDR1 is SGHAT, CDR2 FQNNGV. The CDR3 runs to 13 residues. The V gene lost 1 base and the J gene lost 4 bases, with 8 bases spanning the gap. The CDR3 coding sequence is TGTGCCAGCAGCTTAGGCTATGTGTACGAGCAGTACTTC. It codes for CASSLGYVYEQYF. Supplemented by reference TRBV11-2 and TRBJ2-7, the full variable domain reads EAGVAQSPRYKIIEKRQSVAFWCNPISGHATLYWYQQILGQGPKLLIQFQNNGVVDDSQLPKDRFSAERLKGVDSTLKIQPAKLEDSAVYLCASSLGYVYEQYFGPGTRLTVT.

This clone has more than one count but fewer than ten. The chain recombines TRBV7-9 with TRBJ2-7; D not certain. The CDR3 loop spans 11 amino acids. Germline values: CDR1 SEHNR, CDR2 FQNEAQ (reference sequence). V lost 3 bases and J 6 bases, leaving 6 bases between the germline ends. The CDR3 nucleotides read TGTGCCAGCAGCTTCTCTCGCGAGCAGTACTTC. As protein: CASSFSREQYF.

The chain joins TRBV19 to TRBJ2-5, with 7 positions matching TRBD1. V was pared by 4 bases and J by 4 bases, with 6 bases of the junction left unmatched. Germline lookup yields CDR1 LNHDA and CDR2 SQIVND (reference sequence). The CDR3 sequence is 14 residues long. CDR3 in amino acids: CASSTGTVVETQYF. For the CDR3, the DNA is TGTGCCAGTAGTACCGGGACAGTTGTAGAGACCCAGTACTTC.

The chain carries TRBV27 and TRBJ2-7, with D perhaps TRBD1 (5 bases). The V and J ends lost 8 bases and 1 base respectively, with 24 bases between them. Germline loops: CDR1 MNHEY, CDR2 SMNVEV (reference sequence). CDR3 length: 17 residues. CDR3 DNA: TGTGCCAGCGCACCTTTCTTTCTGGGGCGACAATCCTACGAGCAGTACTTC. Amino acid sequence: CASAPFFLGRQSYEQYF.

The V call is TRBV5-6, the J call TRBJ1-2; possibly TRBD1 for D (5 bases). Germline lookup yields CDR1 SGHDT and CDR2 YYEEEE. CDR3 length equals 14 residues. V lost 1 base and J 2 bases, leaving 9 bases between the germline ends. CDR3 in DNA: TGTGCCAGCAGCTTGCGGGGGTCCAACTATGGCTACACCTTC. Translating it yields CASSLRGSNYGYTF.

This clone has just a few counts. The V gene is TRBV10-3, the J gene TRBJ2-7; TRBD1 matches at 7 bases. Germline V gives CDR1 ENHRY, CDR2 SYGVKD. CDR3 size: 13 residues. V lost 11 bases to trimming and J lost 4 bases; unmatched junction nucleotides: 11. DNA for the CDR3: TGTGCCCTCGGCGACAGGGAAAATTACGAGCAGTACTTC. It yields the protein CALGDRENYEQYF.

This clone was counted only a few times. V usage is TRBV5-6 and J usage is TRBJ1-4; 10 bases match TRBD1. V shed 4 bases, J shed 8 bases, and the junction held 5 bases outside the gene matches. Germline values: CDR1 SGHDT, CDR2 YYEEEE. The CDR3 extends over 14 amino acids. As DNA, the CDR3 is TGTGCCAGCAGCCGGGACAGGGGATGGGAAAAACTGTTTTTT. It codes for CASSRDRGWEKLFF.

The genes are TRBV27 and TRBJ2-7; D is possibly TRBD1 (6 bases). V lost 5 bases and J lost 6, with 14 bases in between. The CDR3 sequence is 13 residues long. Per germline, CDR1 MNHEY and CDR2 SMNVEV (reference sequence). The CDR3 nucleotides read TGTGCCAGCAGTGTGGACAGCCCTAGCGAGCAGTACTTC. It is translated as CASSVDSPSEQYF.

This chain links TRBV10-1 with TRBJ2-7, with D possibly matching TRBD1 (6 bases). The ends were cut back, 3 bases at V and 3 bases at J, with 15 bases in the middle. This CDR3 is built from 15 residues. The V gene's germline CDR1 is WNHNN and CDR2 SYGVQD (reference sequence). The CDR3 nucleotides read TGCGCCAGCAGTGAAACGGACAGCGACTACTACGAGCAGTACTTC. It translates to CASSETDSDYYEQYF.

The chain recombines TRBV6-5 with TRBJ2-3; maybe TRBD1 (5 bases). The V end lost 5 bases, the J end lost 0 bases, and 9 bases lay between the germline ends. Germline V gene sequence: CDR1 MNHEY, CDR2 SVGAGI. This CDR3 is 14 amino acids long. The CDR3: CASSETGSTDTQYF. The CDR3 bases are TGTGCCAGCAGTGAAACAGGTAGCACAGATACGCAGTATTTT.

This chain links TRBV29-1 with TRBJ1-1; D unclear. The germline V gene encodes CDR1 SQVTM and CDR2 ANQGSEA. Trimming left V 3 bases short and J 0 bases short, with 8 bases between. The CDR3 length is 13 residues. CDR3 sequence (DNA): TGCAGCGTTGACAGAAGTATGAACACTGAAGCTTTCTTT. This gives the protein CSVDRSMNTEAFF.

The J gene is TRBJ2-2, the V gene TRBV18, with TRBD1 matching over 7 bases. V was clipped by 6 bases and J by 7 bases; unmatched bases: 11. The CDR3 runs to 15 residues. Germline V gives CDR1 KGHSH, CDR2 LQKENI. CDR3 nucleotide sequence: TGTGCCAGCTCCCTGGGACAGACTGGGATCGGGGAGCTGTTTTTT. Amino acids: CASSLGQTGIGELFF.

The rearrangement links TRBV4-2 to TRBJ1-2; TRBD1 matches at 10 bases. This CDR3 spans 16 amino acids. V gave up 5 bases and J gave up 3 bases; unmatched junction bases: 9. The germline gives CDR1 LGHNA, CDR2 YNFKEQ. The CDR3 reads CASSVTGTGDDYGYTF. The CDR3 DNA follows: TGTGCCAGCAGCGTCACCGGGACAGGGGACGACTATGGCTACACCTTC.

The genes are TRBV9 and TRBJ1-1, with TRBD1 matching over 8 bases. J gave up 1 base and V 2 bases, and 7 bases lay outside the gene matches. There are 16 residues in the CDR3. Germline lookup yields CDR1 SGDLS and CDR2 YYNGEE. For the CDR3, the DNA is TGTGCCAGCAGCGTCTCAGGGGGCGGTACGAACACTGAAGCTTTCTTT. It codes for CASSVSGGGTNTEAFF.

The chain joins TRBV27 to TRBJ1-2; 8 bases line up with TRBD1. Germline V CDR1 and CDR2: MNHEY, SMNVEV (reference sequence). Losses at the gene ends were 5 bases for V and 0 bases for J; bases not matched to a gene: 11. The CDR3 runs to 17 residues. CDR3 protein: CASSRRTGQMTNYGYTF. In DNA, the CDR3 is TGTGCCAGCAGTAGAAGGACAGGGCAGATGACTAACTATGGCTACACCTTC.

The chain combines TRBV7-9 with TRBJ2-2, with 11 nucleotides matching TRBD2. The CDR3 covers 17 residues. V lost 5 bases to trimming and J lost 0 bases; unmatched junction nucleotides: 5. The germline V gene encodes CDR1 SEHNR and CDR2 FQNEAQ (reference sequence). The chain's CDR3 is CASSPGTSGANTGELFF. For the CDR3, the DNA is TGTGCCAGCAGCCCTGGGACTAGCGGCGCGAACACCGGGGAGCTGTTTTTT.

The CDR3 DNA is TGTGCCAGTAGTACCGTCGGCGGGGGTCAAGAGACCCAGTACTTC. This gives the protein CASSTVGGGQETQYF. The rearrangement uses TRBV19 and TRBJ2-5; 7 positions match TRBD2. Unmatched junction bases numbered 7, after V lost 4 bases and J lost 2 bases. The CDR3 is made up of 15 amino acids. The V gene's germline CDR1 is LNHDA and CDR2 SQIVND (reference sequence).

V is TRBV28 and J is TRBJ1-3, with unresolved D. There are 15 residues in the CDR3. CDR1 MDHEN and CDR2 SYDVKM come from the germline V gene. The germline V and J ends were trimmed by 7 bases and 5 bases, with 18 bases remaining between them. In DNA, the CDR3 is TGTGCCAGCAATAAAGGTTTACTAGATCGAAACACCATATATTTT. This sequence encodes CASNKGLLDRNTIYF.

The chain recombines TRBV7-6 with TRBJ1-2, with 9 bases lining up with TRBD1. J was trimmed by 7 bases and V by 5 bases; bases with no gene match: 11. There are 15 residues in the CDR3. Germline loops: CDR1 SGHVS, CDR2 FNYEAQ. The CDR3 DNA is TGTGCCAGCAGCCTTAAGGGGACAGGGTATGGTGGCTACACCTTC. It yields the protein CASSLKGTGYGGYTF.

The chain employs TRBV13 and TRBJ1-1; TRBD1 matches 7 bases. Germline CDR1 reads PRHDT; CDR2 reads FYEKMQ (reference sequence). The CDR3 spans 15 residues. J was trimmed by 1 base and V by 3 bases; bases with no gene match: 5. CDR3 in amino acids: CASSFSGQTNTEAFF. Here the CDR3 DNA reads TGTGCCAGCAGCTTTTCGGGACAGACGAACACTGAAGCTTTCTTT.

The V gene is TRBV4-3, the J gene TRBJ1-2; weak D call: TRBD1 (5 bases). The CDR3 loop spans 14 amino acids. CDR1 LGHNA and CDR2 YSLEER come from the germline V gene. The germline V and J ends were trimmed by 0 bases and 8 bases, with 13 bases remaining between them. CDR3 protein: CASSQEVGTGGYTF. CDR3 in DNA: TGCGCCAGCAGCCAAGAAGTAGGGACTGGAGGCTACACCTTC.